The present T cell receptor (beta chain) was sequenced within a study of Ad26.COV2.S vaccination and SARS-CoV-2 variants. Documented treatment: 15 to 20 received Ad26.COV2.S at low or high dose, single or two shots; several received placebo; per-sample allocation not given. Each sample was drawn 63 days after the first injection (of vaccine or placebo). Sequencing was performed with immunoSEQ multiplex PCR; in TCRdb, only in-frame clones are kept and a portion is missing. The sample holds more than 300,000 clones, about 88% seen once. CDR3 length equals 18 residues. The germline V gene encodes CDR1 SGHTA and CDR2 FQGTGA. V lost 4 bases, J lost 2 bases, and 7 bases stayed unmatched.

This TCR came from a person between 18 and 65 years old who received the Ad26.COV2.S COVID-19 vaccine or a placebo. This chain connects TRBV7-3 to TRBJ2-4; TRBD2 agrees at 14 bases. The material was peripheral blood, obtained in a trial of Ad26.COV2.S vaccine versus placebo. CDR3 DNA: TGTGCCAGCAGCTCCAGGGGACTAGCGGGAGAATCCAAAAACATTCAGTACTTC. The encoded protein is CASSSRGLAGESKNIQYF.